This T cell receptor beta chain was found in a study of radiation and T cells in renal cell carcinoma. The assay was immunoSEQ multiplex PCR, and TCRdb's table has in-frame clones only and misses some. The sample records about 140,000 clones, around four fifths being singletons. Regarding time point: baseline pretreatment blood. Treatment noted: 15 Gy SBRT to primary tumor, nephrectomy 4 weeks later. The material sequenced was blood, taken from a patient whose treatment included radiotherapy and nephrectomy. The clonotype comes from a woman between 45 and 65 years old with renal cell carcinoma.

The DNA of the CDR3 is TGTGCCAGCAGCAAGGGGAAACGGTCGAACACTGAAGCTTTCTTT. Its protein is CASSKGKRSNTEAFF. The chain carries TRBV5-4 and TRBJ1-1; weak D call: TRBD1 (5 bases). V dropped 4 bases and J dropped 1 base, with 14 bases sitting between them. The CDR3 totals 15 residues. The germline CDR1 and CDR2 sequences are SGHNT and YYREEE (reference sequence).